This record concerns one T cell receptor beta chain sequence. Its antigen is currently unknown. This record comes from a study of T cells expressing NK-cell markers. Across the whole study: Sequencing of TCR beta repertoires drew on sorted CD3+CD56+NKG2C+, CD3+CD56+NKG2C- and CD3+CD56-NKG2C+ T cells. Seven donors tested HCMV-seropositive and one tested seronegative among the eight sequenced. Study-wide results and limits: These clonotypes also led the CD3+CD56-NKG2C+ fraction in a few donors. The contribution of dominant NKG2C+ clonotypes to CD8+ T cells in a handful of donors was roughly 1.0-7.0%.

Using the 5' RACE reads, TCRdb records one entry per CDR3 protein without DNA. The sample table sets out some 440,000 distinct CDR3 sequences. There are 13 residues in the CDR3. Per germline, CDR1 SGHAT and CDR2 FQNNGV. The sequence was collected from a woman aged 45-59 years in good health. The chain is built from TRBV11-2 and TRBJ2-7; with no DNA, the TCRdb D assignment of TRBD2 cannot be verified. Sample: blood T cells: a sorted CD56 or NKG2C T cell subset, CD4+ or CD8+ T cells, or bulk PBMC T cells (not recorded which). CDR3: CASSPVDGGEQHF.